These T cell receptor beta chains were read from a single sample in a study of early T cells in non-severe SARS-CoV-2 infection. Each CDR3 protein is one row after TCRdb ran MiXCR on the 5' RACE reads. The sample has 80,000 or so distinct CDR3 sequences; less than 15% are singletons. Sequenced: whole blood. The receptors were gathered from an adult who was a healthcare worker with PCR-confirmed SARS-CoV-2 infection or an uninfected control (not recorded which). CDR3s include the opening cysteine and the closing phenylalanine or tryptophan. The order of the fields is clone size, J gene, V gene, D gene, CDR3 DNA, CDR3 protein. D genes are given only for firm matches. The size of a clone is reported for some rows only, either as once, few or many, or as a class for expanded clones.

abundance: few
j_gene: TRBJ2-1
v_gene: TRBV5-4
d_gene: TRBD2
CDR3nt: TGTGCCAGCAGCGGAGAAGCGGGAGGTAGAGAAAACAATGAGCAGTTCTTC
CDR3aa: CASSGEAGGRENNEQFF

abundance: many
j_gene: TRBJ2-5
v_gene: TRBV7-2
d_gene: -
CDR3nt: TGTGCCAGCAGCTTAGCCAGCATTGGGGCCCAGTACTTC
CDR3aa: CASSLASIGAQYF

abundance: many
j_gene: TRBJ2-7
v_gene: TRBV7-9
d_gene: -
CDR3nt: TGTGCCAGCAGCTTAGCGACCGGGCCCGAGCAGTACTTC
CDR3aa: CASSLATGPEQYF

abundance: few
j_gene: TRBJ2-5
v_gene: TRBV11-1
d_gene: TRBD1
CDR3nt: TGTGCCAGCAGCCCTTGGACAGGGGGAGGCCAAGAGACCCAGTACTTC
CDR3aa: CASSPWTGGGQETQYF

abundance: -
j_gene: TRBJ2-5
v_gene: TRBV7-9
d_gene: TRBD2
CDR3nt: TGTGCCAGCAGCTTAGCCGCGGGAGGGCCAGAGACCCAGTACTTC
CDR3aa: CASSLAAGGPETQYF

abundance: many
j_gene: TRBJ2-7
v_gene: TRBV2
d_gene: -
CDR3nt: TGTGCCAGCAGTGCTGGTGTGGTGGGACCCCGGGGCGAGCAGTACTTC
CDR3aa: CASSAGVVGPRGEQYF

abundance: -
j_gene: TRBJ2-1
v_gene: TRBV24-1
d_gene: TRBD2
CDR3nt: TGTGCCACCAGTGACCCCGGGACTAGCGGGAGGGCCGGAGGGAATGAGCAGTTCTTC
CDR3aa: CATSDPGTSGRAGGNEQFF

abundance: many
j_gene: TRBJ2-5
v_gene: TRBV7-3
d_gene: -
CDR3nt: TGTGCCAGCAGCTTAGGTGGGCACGGACAACAAGAGACCCAGTACTTC
CDR3aa: CASSLGGHGQQETQYF

abundance: -
j_gene: TRBJ1-2
v_gene: TRBV5-4
d_gene: -
CDR3nt: TGTGCCACAACAGGGTACCTCGGCGGCTACACCTTC
CDR3aa: CATTGYLGGYTF

abundance: many
j_gene: TRBJ2-5
v_gene: TRBV18
d_gene: TRBD2
CDR3nt: TGTGCCAGCTCACCACTTAGCGGGAGCGTGGAGACCCAGTACTTC
CDR3aa: CASSPLSGSVETQYF

abundance: -
j_gene: TRBJ2-1
v_gene: TRBV5-1
d_gene: TRBD2
CDR3nt: TGCGCCAGCAGCCTAGGGGAGGGCCCACAGGAGCAGTTCTTC
CDR3aa: CASSLGEGPQEQFF

abundance: -
j_gene: TRBJ2-3
v_gene: TRBV5-1
d_gene: -
CDR3nt: TGCGCCAGCAGCCCTCGTCTAGCGATCGGCACAGATACGCAGTATTTT
CDR3aa: CASSPRLAIGTDTQYF

abundance: -
j_gene: TRBJ2-3
v_gene: TRBV28
d_gene: -
CDR3nt: TGTGCCAGCAGTTCCGGAGAAAATACGCAGTATTTT
CDR3aa: CASSSGENTQYF

abundance: -
j_gene: TRBJ2-7
v_gene: TRBV7-6
d_gene: -
CDR3nt: TGTGCCAGCAGCTCCGGGGACGGGGCCTACGAGCAGTACTTC
CDR3aa: CASSSGDGAYEQYF

abundance: -
j_gene: TRBJ2-2
v_gene: TRBV18
d_gene: -
CDR3nt: TGTGCCAGCTCACCGAGACAGCCGAACACCGGGGAGCTGTTTTTT
CDR3aa: CASSPRQPNTGELFF

abundance: few
j_gene: TRBJ2-1
v_gene: TRBV14
d_gene: TRBD2
CDR3nt: TGTGCCAGCAGCCGCCTGGGAGGGATCGATGAGCAGTTCTTC
CDR3aa: CASSRLGGIDEQFF

abundance: once
j_gene: TRBJ1-3
v_gene: TRBV2
d_gene: TRBD1
CDR3nt: TGTGCCAGCAGTGCCGACAGGGCGGGTGGAAACACCATATATTTT
CDR3aa: CASSADRAGGNTIYF

abundance: many
j_gene: TRBJ1-2
v_gene: TRBV12-3/TRBV12-4
d_gene: -
CDR3nt: TGTGCCAGCAGCCCCCCCAACAACGTAGCTAACTATGGCTACACCTTC
CDR3aa: CASSPPNNVANYGYTF

abundance: many
j_gene: TRBJ2-3
v_gene: TRBV18
d_gene: -
CDR3nt: TGTGCCAGCTCACCGGGAGTCCAGAGCGGGGATACGCAGTATTTT
CDR3aa: CASSPGVQSGDTQYF

abundance: few
j_gene: TRBJ2-5
v_gene: TRBV2
d_gene: -
CDR3nt: TGTGCCAGCAGAGCCGGGACAAAGGAGACCCAGTACTTC
CDR3aa: CASRAGTKETQYF

abundance: -
j_gene: TRBJ2-3
v_gene: TRBV20-1
d_gene: TRBD2
CDR3nt: TGCAGTGCTAGAGGACACCGGACTAGGAGGTCAGATACGCAGTATTTT
CDR3aa: CSARGHRTRRSDTQYF

abundance: -
j_gene: TRBJ2-7
v_gene: TRBV12-3/TRBV12-4
d_gene: -
CDR3nt: TGTGCCAGCAGGAGAGGAGAGTCGGGCTACGAGCAGTACTTC
CDR3aa: CASRRGESGYEQYF

abundance: few
j_gene: TRBJ2-6
v_gene: TRBV30
d_gene: TRBD1
CDR3nt: TGTGCCTGGAGTAGGGACAGTGGGGCCAACGTCCTGACTTTC
CDR3aa: CAWSRDSGANVLTF

abundance: -
j_gene: TRBJ2-2
v_gene: TRBV24-1
d_gene: -
CDR3nt: TGTGCCACCAGTGGGGCAGTCAACACCGGGGAGCTGTTTTTT
CDR3aa: CATSGAVNTGELFF

abundance: many
j_gene: TRBJ2-1
v_gene: TRBV27
d_gene: -
CDR3nt: TGTGCCAGCACTTCCCACCTAGCTCCCGTCGCCAATGAGCAGTTCTTC
CDR3aa: CASTSHLAPVANEQFF

abundance: -
j_gene: TRBJ2-3
v_gene: TRBV12-3/TRBV12-4
d_gene: -
CDR3nt: TGTGCCAGCAGTCCTCGGGAGCCGACAGATACGCAGTATTTT
CDR3aa: CASSPREPTDTQYF

abundance: few
j_gene: TRBJ1-1
v_gene: TRBV29-1
d_gene: -
CDR3nt: TGCAGCGTCTCCGGGTTGAGAGGGGGCACTGAAGCTTTCTTT
CDR3aa: CSVSGLRGGTEAFF

abundance: few
j_gene: TRBJ2-3
v_gene: TRBV7-9
d_gene: -
CDR3nt: TGTGCCAGCAGCTTAGCGGCAGGGGCGAATACGCAGTATTTT
CDR3aa: CASSLAAGANTQYF

abundance: many
j_gene: TRBJ2-3
v_gene: TRBV12-3/TRBV12-4
d_gene: TRBD2
CDR3nt: TGTGCCAGCAGTGTGACTAGCGGGCCAATGGATACGCAGTATTTT
CDR3aa: CASSVTSGPMDTQYF

abundance: few
j_gene: TRBJ2-7
v_gene: TRBV20-1
d_gene: TRBD1
CDR3nt: TGCAGTGCTGATCCGGGACAGGGTTCATACGAGCAGTACTTC
CDR3aa: CSADPGQGSYEQYF

abundance: many
j_gene: TRBJ2-1
v_gene: TRBV6-5
d_gene: TRBD2
CDR3nt: TGTGCCAGCAGTTACGGGGTGGCGGGAGTAAATGAGCAGTTCTTC
CDR3aa: CASSYGVAGVNEQFF

abundance: -
j_gene: TRBJ2-7
v_gene: TRBV9
d_gene: -
CDR3nt: TGTGCCAGCAGCTCCAGACCCCAGGGGTTCGAGCAGTACTTC
CDR3aa: CASSSRPQGFEQYF

abundance: many
j_gene: TRBJ2-1
v_gene: TRBV20-1
d_gene: -
CDR3nt: TGCAGTGCTTTTGGCGGGGCTTCCTACAATGAGCAGTTCTTC
CDR3aa: CSAFGGASYNEQFF

abundance: -
j_gene: TRBJ2-7
v_gene: TRBV6-5
d_gene: -
CDR3nt: TGTGCCAGCAGTTACCGGGGGAACTCCTACGAGCAGTACTTC
CDR3aa: CASSYRGNSYEQYF

abundance: many
j_gene: TRBJ1-6
v_gene: TRBV7-2
d_gene: -
CDR3nt: TGTGCCAGCACCTTTTCATGGACACGGGGGAGTTATTCACCCCTCCACTTT
CDR3aa: CASTFSWTRGSYSPLHF